The entry below describes one T cell receptor (beta chain). The antigen it recognizes is unknown. The sample holds no much larger clone one base away, and base qualities are not on file. The method behind the library was the immunoSEQ multiplex PCR assay. Each sample had some 9.7 x 10^4 TCR templates assayed by the deep sequencing platform. Genomic DNA extracted from sorted T cells was used for TCRbeta CDR3 sequencing. As for the original processing: The R programming language was used for the clonal analysis of the TCRbeta CDR3 data. Alloreactive CD4+ and CD8+ clones were identified by comparing unstimulated samples to CFSE-low samples taken after the reaction. Regulatory or non-regulatory origin was assigned to alloreactive CD4+ clones by matching of sequences to sorted unstimulated Treg and non-Treg repertoires. As stored in TCRdb, this immuneACCESS dataset retains in-frame rearrangements with V and J assigned. A fraction of the clones does not appear; measured against another copy, unresolved V genes explain less than half of the discrepancy, and the remainder lacks a known reason. Clone size and the V and J calls come from that table; the DNA yielded D and trimming. The sample table holds approximately 110,000 clones, of which under 95% were seen once. The top ten clonotypes cover approximately 0.73% of the sample.

This entry is derived from a study of siplizumab effects on memory and regulatory T cells (dated by TCRdb to about 2019). Concerning the study at large: The effect of the anti-CD2 antibody siplizumab on alloreactive T-cell subsets was examined in allogeneic mixed lymphocyte reactions constructed from human PBMCs. Here is what the overall study found, with its caveats: Siplizumab significantly reduced the cumulative frequency of alloreactive sequences traceable to unstimulated CD4+ memory T cells. Among mappable alloreactive CD4+ clones, the Treg-derived fraction averaged approximately 69% with siplizumab versus about 27% in control reactions. No functional confirmation was obtained for the suppressive function of proliferating Tregs from siplizumab cultures. About 80-97% of proliferating CD4+ or CD8+ clones could not be given a naive or memory phenotype. Unstimulated naive T cells appeared to be more diverse than memory T cells, and naive cells seemed to make a substantial contribution to the alloresponse. Because sequences below about 10^-5 frequency were poorly captured, only a minor fraction of alloreactive clones could be mapped to unstimulated subsets.

Sorted unstimulated T cells, along with proliferating T cells recovered from mixed lymphocyte reactions, underwent TCRbeta CDR3 sequencing. Fresh whole blood from around 11 HLA-typed healthy donors was used to isolate PBMCs. To map where alloreactive clones came from, CD4+ regulatory T cells in the unstimulated state were FACS-sorted. The sequencing input was Tregs sorted from blood. The TCR sequence derives from a human donor in good health.

The DNA reads as follows: TGTGCCAGCAGCGCCCGGGAGCAGCGGGGGGGCGGAAATACGCAGTATTTT. It encodes CASSAREQRGGGNTQYF. The chain couples TRBV7-2 to TRBJ2-3; 10 nucleotides in the junction match TRBD2. The CDR3, from cysteine to phenylalanine, totals 17 residues. Only the CDR3 part of the read is kept: 51 bases, read in frame from the first base. Trimming accounts for 5 bases at V and 7 bases at J, while the number of junction bases matched to no gene is 15. The germline V gene supplies CDR1 SGHTA and CDR2 FQGNSA.